This TCR beta chain is from a study of CD8 T cells in ankylosing spondylitis. For TCR beta, libraries came from quantitative 5'-RACE with molecular barcodes. TCRdb redid the calling of the 5' RACE reads with MiXCR, one entry per CDR3 protein. The sample consists of about 800,000 distinct CDR3 sequences, about an eighth of them appearing once. The CDR3 runs to 15 residues. Per the germline V gene, CDR1 is SGHNT and CDR2 is YENEEA. The V segment lost 6 bases and the J segment 5 bases; nucleotides outside the gene matches: 10. As for this clonotype: The antigen remains undetermined.

Study outcomes and limitations: Relatively scarce in peripheral blood, disease-linked clones were CD8+. Typical of ankylosing spondylitis blood, it appeared, was a TCR beta motif of under 10 highly homologous variants. Disease-linked clones reportedly concentrated significantly in matched ankylosing spondylitis synovial fluid. In synovial fluid and blood from reactive arthritis, some motif variants were previously reported.

The J gene is TRBJ2-3, the V gene TRBV11-3, with 8 bases identical to TRBD2. Sequenced sample: blood, either unsorted or a sorted T cell fraction (not recorded which). This TCR was sampled from a male donor with ankylosing spondylitis. This chain's CDR3 is CASSSMAAGGDTQYF. CDR3 sequence (DNA): TGTGCCAGCAGTTCGATGGCGGCGGGGGGAGATACGCAGTATTTT.